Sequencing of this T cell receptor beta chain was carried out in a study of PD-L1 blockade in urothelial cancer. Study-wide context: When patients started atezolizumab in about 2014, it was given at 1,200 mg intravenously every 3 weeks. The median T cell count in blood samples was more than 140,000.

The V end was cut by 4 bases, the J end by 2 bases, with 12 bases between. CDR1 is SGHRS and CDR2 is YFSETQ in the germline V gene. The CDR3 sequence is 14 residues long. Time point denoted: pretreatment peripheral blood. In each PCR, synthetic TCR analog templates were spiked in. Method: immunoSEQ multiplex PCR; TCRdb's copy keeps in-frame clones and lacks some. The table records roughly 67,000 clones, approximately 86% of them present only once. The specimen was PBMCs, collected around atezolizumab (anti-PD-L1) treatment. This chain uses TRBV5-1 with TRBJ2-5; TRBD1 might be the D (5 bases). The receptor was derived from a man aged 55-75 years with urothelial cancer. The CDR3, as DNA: TGCGCCAGCAGCAGACCGACAGATCAAGAGACCCAGTACTTC. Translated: CASSRPTDQETQYF.